One T cell receptor (beta chain) is described in this entry. Antigen unknown. The source of the sample is a study of cytomegalovirus exposure and HLA in healthy donors. Study-wide findings and caveats: In an earlier analysis, most TCR beta V segments were productive about 90% or about 30% of the time. Later analysis indicated greater clonal expansion among HLA-associated TCR beta chains than among equally common other chains.

The CDR3 contains 16 residues. V lost 3 bases and J 2 bases, leaving 11 bases between the germline ends. Germline V gene sequence: CDR1 MNHEY, CDR2 SMNVEV (reference sequence). The PCR ran on 60 Vbeta and 13 Jbeta primers. Profiled with immunoSEQ multiplex PCR; TCRdb holds only in-frame clones, not every one. This table holds about 130,000 clones, about four fifths found once. Sequenced: PBMCs. This receptor was taken from a male donor in good health and CMV-seronegative. The rearrangement joins TRBV27 to TRBJ2-6; a possible D gene is TRBD2 (5 bases). The CDR3 protein is CASSFGGSTGANVLTF. Here the CDR3 DNA reads TGTGCCAGCAGTTTCGGTGGGAGCACTGGGGCCAACGTCCTGACTTTC.